The 14 T cell receptor beta chains below all came from one sample that was sequenced in a study of T cells in Graves' hyperthyroidism and ophthalmopathy. Amplified TCR beta CDR3 regions came from RNA transcripts. TCR CDR3 underwent first-round RT-PCR with the HTBI primer set. TCRdb used MiXCR to reprocess the multiplex PCR reads, holding one entry per CDR3 protein. The sample has about 270,000 distinct CDR3 sequences; over 20% are singletons. Sample: blood. The receptors come from a man aged 30 to 45 with Graves' ophthalmopathy.

The CDR3 loop is CASSQDQGGRAYEQYF. The CDR3, as DNA: TGCGCCAGCAGCCAAGACCAGGGGGGGAGGGCCTACGAGCAGTACTTC. The chain has TRBV4-1 and TRBJ2-7; D may be TRBD1 or TRBD2 (7 bases each). The CDR3 covers 16 residues. V was clipped by 0 bases and J by 2 bases, with 14 bases between them. Germline V gives CDR1 MGHRA, CDR2 YSYEKL.

This clonotype was detected only once. This chain connects TRBV29-1 to TRBJ1-1; maybe TRBD1 (6 bases). The CDR3 is 13 residues long. From germline, CDR1 is SQVTM and CDR2 ANQGSEA. V was shortened by 3 bases and J by 6 bases, with 14 bases between the two germline ends. CDR3 in DNA: TGCAGCGTTGACGGGAAGGGGGTGGCTGAAGCTTTCTTT. Amino acids: CSVDGKGVAEAFF.

V is TRBV19 and J is TRBJ2-1; 10 positions match TRBD1. Germline V CDR1 and CDR2: LNHDA, SQIVND (reference sequence). V shed 3 bases and J 14 bases; nucleotides not matched to a gene: 4. The CDR3 is 12 amino acids. The CDR3 spells CASSIRGQGKFF. CDR3 coding DNA: TGTGCCAGTAGTATCCGGGGACAGGGGAAGTTCTTC.

In the case of this clonotype: It differs at one base from a far larger clone, so likely a read error. The chain uses TRBV18 and TRBJ1-1; tentatively, D is TRBD1 (6 bases). This CDR3 spans 13 amino acids. Germline V gives CDR1 KGHSH, CDR2 LQKENI. The DNA of the CDR3 is TGTGCCAGCTCGCCGGACAGAAACACTGGAGCTTTCTTT. Its protein is CASSPDRNTGAFF.

The chain couples TRBV7-8 to TRBJ2-5; 7 bases match TRBD2. V shed 4 bases, J shed 5 bases, and the junction held 7 bases outside the gene matches. Germline CDR1 reads SGHVS; CDR2 reads FQNEAQ. This CDR3 is 14 amino acids long. CDR3 nucleotide sequence: TGTGCCAGCAGCTCGCGACTAGCAGGGGAGACCCAGTACTTC. Its protein product is CASSSRLAGETQYF.

The chain links TRBV15 to TRBJ1-1, with D tentatively TRBD1 (6 bases). The ends were cut back, 3 bases at V and 0 bases at J, with 8 bases in the middle. The V gene's germline CDR1 is LNHNV and CDR2 YYDKDF (reference sequence). This CDR3 has 14 residues. CDR3 DNA sequence: TGTGCCACCAGCAGGACAGGCCTGAACACTGAAGCTTTCTTT. It specifies CATSRTGLNTEAFF.

This clonotype was counted many times. This rearrangement joins TRBV6-5 to TRBJ2-5; D may be TRBD1 (5 bases). The CDR3 consists of 13 residues. V lost 0 bases, J lost 5 bases, and 7 bases lay in between. From germline, CDR1 is MNHEY and CDR2 SVGAGI. Here the CDR3 reads CASSYSRVETQYF. The CDR3 bases are TGTGCCAGCAGTTACTCCAGGGTGGAGACCCAGTACTTC.

This clonotype was detected a few times. The CDR3 region has the DNA TGTGCCTGGAGTCCCACCCCCTTAGGCCTCTCCCAGAATCAGCCCCAGCATTTT. Amino acids: CAWSPTPLGLSQNQPQHF. The chain joins TRBV30 to TRBJ1-5; D not resolved. Germline V CDR1 and CDR2: GTSNPN, SVGIG (reference sequence). This CDR3 region has 18 residues. Trimming stripped 2 bases from V and 4 bases from J, with 24 bases between.

This clonotype was recorded at least ten times. The V and J genes are TRBV30 and TRBJ1-5; 9 bases line up with TRBD1. Germline CDR1 is GTSNPN and CDR2 is SVGIG (reference sequence). J lost 4 bases, V lost 2 bases, and 3 bases had no gene match. The length of the CDR3 is 14 residues. CDR3 amino acids: CAWSQGTGNQPQHF. Written as DNA, the CDR3 is TGTGCCTGGAGTCAAGGGACAGGGAATCAGCCCCAGCATTTT.

This clonotype was detected ten times or more. The V gene is TRBV29-1, the J gene TRBJ2-1; D is unclear. The germline V and J ends were trimmed by 7 bases and 5 bases, with 15 bases remaining between them. CDR1 and CDR2 (germline): SQVTM, ANQGSEA. This CDR3 has 13 amino acids. The CDR3, as DNA: TGCAGCGCCCGGCCACTGGGTAACAATGAGCAGTTCTTC. It codes for CSARPLGNNEQFF.

V gene TRBV18 combines with J gene TRBJ2-3, with TRBD1 as a possible D gene (5 bases). V lost 5 bases and J 4 bases, leaving 16 bases between the germline ends. Germline V gene lookup returns CDR1 KGHSH and CDR2 LQKENI. The CDR3 consists of 15 residues. The CDR3 nucleotides are TGTGCCAGCTCAGATAGACAGTCCTTATCAGATACGCAGTATTTT. Translation gives CASSDRQSLSDTQYF.

A note on this clonotype: This may be a read error, as it is one base from a much larger clone. The chain has TRBV2 and TRBJ2-7, with TRBD2 matching over 10 bases. The germline V gene encodes CDR1 SNHLY and CDR2 FYNNEI. J gave up 3 bases and V 6 bases, and 2 bases lay outside the gene matches. The CDR3 is made up of 13 amino acids. CDR3 nucleotides: TGTGCCAGCAGATGGACTAGCGGCTACGAGCAGTACTTC. Amino acid sequence: CASRWTSGYEQYF.

This clonotype has only a few counts. The rearrangement joins TRBV4-2 to TRBJ2-5; possibly TRBD1 for D (6 bases). V lost 4 bases to trimming and J lost 4 bases, with 13 bases between them. The CDR3 length is 14 residues. CDR1 LGHNA and CDR2 YNFKEQ come from the germline V gene. DNA for the CDR3: TGTGCCAGCAGCCCAGGACAGCGAGCAGAGACCCAGTACTTC. Amino acid sequence: CASSPGQRAETQYF.

This clonotype has a handful of counts. The rearrangement uses TRBV9 and TRBJ1-5; 9 bases fit TRBD1. The junction had 4 bases not matched to a gene; V was cut back by 3 bases and J by 6 bases. The germline V gene has CDR1 SGDLS and CDR2 YYNGEE. The CDR3 is 14 residues long. CDR3 coding DNA: TGTGCCAGCAGCGAAGGGACAGGGATTCAGCCCCAGCATTTT. Protein product: CASSEGTGIQPQHF. Combining the CDR3 with reference TRBV9 and TRBJ1-5 gives the whole variable domain DSGVTQTPKHLITATGQRVTLRCSPRSGDLSVYWYQQSLDQGLQFLIQYYNGEERAKGNILERFSAQQFPDLHSELNLSSLELGDSALYFCASSEGTGIQPQHFGDGTRLSIL.